This T cell receptor (beta chain) was captured in a study of blood T cells in healthy people across ages. This CDR3 has 13 residues. This clonotype appeared a few times. Primed by a sample-barcoded 5' primer and a J-beta primer mix, a second PCR proceeded for about 7 to 12 cycles. TCRdb itself ran the 5' RACE reads through MiXCR, one entry per CDR3 protein. The sample includes about 680,000 distinct CDR3 sequences, roughly 49% of them seen just once. This clonotype originated in a woman in her fifties or sixties in good health. The sequencing input was blood. The chain has TRBV21-1 and TRBJ2-4. TRBV21-1 is a pseudogene segment. CDR3 region: CASSKVKKNIQYF. The DNA of the CDR3 is TGTGCCAGCAGCAAAGTTAAGAAAAACATTCAGTACTTC.